These 22 T cell receptor beta chains were sequenced from one sample in a study of cytomegalovirus exposure and HLA in healthy donors. The PCR contained 60 Vbeta and 13 Jbeta primers. Data came from immunoSEQ multiplex PCR; TCRdb stores just in-frame clones and leaves some out. Of 110,000 to 150,000 clones detected, roughly four fifths appear once; the ten largest clones hold under 15%. The material sequenced was PBMCs. These receptors all stem from a human donor in good health.

This chain joins TRBV10-2 and TRBJ1-1; TRBD1 aligns across 7 bases. The CDR3 covers 13 residues. Germline V CDR1 and CDR2: WSHSY, SAAADI. The junction had 5 bases not matched to a gene; V was cut back by 5 bases and J by 5 bases. The CDR3 DNA reads TGCGCCAGCAGTAATACAGGGGCGACTGAAGCTTTCTTT. It encodes CASSNTGATEAFF.

V and J are TRBV29-1 and TRBJ2-1; maybe TRBD2 (6 bases). CDR3 size: 11 residues. The V gene's germline CDR1 is SQVTM and CDR2 ANQGSEA. CDR3 loop: CGGSLGYEQFF. In DNA, the CDR3 is TGCGGGGGGTCATTAGGGTATGAGCAGTTCTTC.

The genes are TRBV7-9 and TRBJ2-7; 8 positions match TRBD1. Germline lookup yields CDR1 SEHNR and CDR2 FQNEAQ (reference sequence). This CDR3 is built from 15 residues. The trim removed 4 bases at V and 2 bases at J, leaving 7 bases unmatched. The CDR3 bases are TGTGCCAGCAGCTACTGGACAGGGATACCCTACGAGCAGTACTTC. It specifies CASSYWTGIPYEQYF.

The chain combines TRBV11-3 with TRBJ2-5; 7 positions agree with TRBD1. The CDR3 has 15 residues. The junction had 7 bases not matched to a gene; V was cut back by 2 bases and J by 4 bases. CDR1 SGHNT and CDR2 YENEEA come from the germline V gene. This CDR3 reads CASSLQGEWGETQYF. The CDR3, as DNA: TGTGCCAGCAGCTTACAGGGGGAGTGGGGAGAGACCCAGTACTTC.

Remarks on this clone: The germline gene is not matched at one end of the junction; a read error may be the cause. This chain links TRBV27 with TRBJ1-5; TRBD1 matches 10 bases. The CDR3 is made up of 12 amino acids. Germline loops: CDR1 MNHEY, CDR2 SMNVEV (reference sequence). The CDR3 DNA reads TGCACAGGACAGGGGGTCAATCAGCCCCAGCATTTT. It codes for CTGQGVNQPQHF.

This rearrangement joins TRBV6-5 to TRBJ1-1, with TRBD1 as a possible D gene (5 bases). The germline V gene encodes CDR1 MNHEY and CDR2 SVGAGI. Trimming stripped 0 bases from V and 10 bases from J, with 18 bases between. The CDR3 is made up of 15 amino acids. Here the CDR3 DNA reads TGTGCCAGCAGTTACTCGGGTTTCGGGGGGATAGTAGCTTTCTTT. It specifies CASSYSGFGGIVAFF.

V usage is TRBV6-6 and J usage is TRBJ2-7, with TRBD1 as a possible D gene (6 bases). This CDR3 is built from 15 residues. The germline V gene has CDR1 MNHNY and CDR2 SVGAGI (reference sequence). V shed 0 bases and J shed 7 bases, with 16 bases lying between them. The CDR3 here is CASSYSAGAKREQYF. The CDR3 DNA sequence: TGTGCCAGCAGTTACTCGGCAGGGGCGAAACGGGAGCAGTACTTC.

The J gene is TRBJ2-1, the V gene TRBV5-1, with 16 bases that match TRBD2. The CDR3 has 16 amino acids. The V gene's germline CDR1 is SGHRS and CDR2 YFSETQ. The trim removed 4 bases at V and 10 bases at J, leaving 8 bases unmatched. CDR3 sequence: CASSPGLAGGNDEQFF. DNA for the CDR3: TGCGCCAGCAGCCCGGGACTAGCGGGAGGGAATGACGAGCAGTTCTTC.

V is TRBV5-4 and J is TRBJ2-7; possible D gene TRBD1, 6 bases. Trimming shortened V by 1 base and J by 1 base, and 12 bases separated the two germline ends. This CDR3 is built from 15 residues. Germline values: CDR1 SGHNT, CDR2 YYREEE (reference sequence). The chain's CDR3 is CASSLSGDRSYEQYF. In DNA, the CDR3 is TGTGCCAGCAGCTTGTCGGGCGACAGGTCCTACGAGCAGTACTTC. The whole variable domain, filled in from reference TRBV5-4 and TRBJ2-7, reads ETGVTQSPTHLIKTRGQQVTLRCSSQSGHNTVSWYQQALGQGPQFIFQYYREEENGRGNFPPRFSGLQFPNYSSELNVNALELDDSALYLCASSLSGDRSYEQYFGPGTRLTVT.

In its sample, this clone was seen a few times. The V gene is TRBV5-1, the J gene TRBJ1-1; 7 nucleotides match TRBD1. Germline-derived CDR1 and CDR2 are SGHRS and YFSETQ. With V trimmed by 0 bases and J by 0 bases, 5 bases remained unmatched. The CDR3 totals 16 residues. The DNA for the CDR3 is TGCGCCAGCAGCTTGGGGGACAGCCTCATGAACACTGAAGCTTTCTTT. Protein: CASSLGDSLMNTEAFF.

CDR3 DNA: TGCGCCAGCAGCCAAGATGGCTACAGGAACACTGAAGCTTTCTTT. Translated, it gives CASSQDGYRNTEAFF. This chain uses TRBV4-1 with TRBJ1-1; D is undetermined. V was pared by 0 bases and J by 1 base, with 9 bases between. Germline V CDR1 and CDR2: MGHRA, YSYEKL. The CDR3 is 15 residues long.

The rearrangement uses TRBV29-1 and TRBJ1-1; 10 bases fit TRBD1. Germline V gene lookup returns CDR1 SQVTM and CDR2 ANQGSEA. The CDR3 spans 15 residues. The chain's CDR3 is CSIWVRDRGNTEAFF. The CDR3 region has the DNA TGCAGTATTTGGGTCCGGGACAGGGGAAACACTGAAGCTTTCTTT.

V usage is TRBV5-4 and J usage is TRBJ1-1, with a tentative D call TRBD1 (5 bases). Germline CDR1 and CDR2: SGHNT and YYREEE (reference sequence). The CDR3 contains 15 residues. V shed 4 bases and J shed 0 bases, with 13 bases lying between them. The CDR3 sequence: CASSPTGPMNTEAFF. As DNA, the CDR3 is TGTGCCAGCAGCCCTACAGGACCCATGAACACTGAAGCTTTCTTT.

The chain recombines TRBV7-9 with TRBJ1-5; D remains unclear. Looked up from germline, CDR1 is SEHNR and CDR2 is FQNEAQ (reference sequence). V shed 0 bases and J shed 3 bases, with 6 bases lying between them. This CDR3 region has 14 residues. CDR3 bases: TGTGCCAGCAGCTTAGCCTATACCAATCAGCCCCAGCATTTT. Its translation: CASSLAYTNQPQHF.

The rearrangement links TRBV19 to TRBJ1-4; D unresolved. V was pared by 11 bases and J by 6 bases, with 16 bases between. The germline CDR1 and CDR2 sequences are LNHDA and SQIVND (reference sequence). This CDR3 region has 13 residues. The CDR3 spells CAPVGRGDEKLFF. CDR3 coding DNA: TGTGCCCCGGTAGGACGCGGGGATGAAAAACTGTTTTTT.

V is TRBV6-5 and J is TRBJ2-7; the match to TRBD2 covers 7 bases. The CDR3 extends over 15 amino acids. Germline V gives CDR1 MNHEY, CDR2 SVGAGI. V lost 3 bases, J lost 2 bases, and 7 bases stayed unmatched. This CDR3 reads CASSYGRSGTYEQYF. The DNA of the CDR3 is TGTGCCAGCAGTTATGGGCGGAGCGGGACCTACGAGCAGTACTTC.

CDR3 sequence reads: CASIEDRGGGELFF. In DNA, the CDR3 is TGTGCCAGCATCGAGGACAGGGGTGGCGGGGAGCTGTTTTTT. V gene TRBV6-1 combines with J gene TRBJ2-2; 9 positions agree with TRBD1. V dropped 7 bases and J dropped 7; count of bases not matched to a gene: 7. Germline V gene sequence: CDR1 MNHNS, CDR2 SASEGT. This CDR3 comprises 14 residues.

This chain links TRBV5-1 with TRBJ2-4; D is perhaps TRBD2 (5 bases). Germline CDR1 SGHRS, CDR2 YFSETQ. The CDR3 runs to 16 residues. V lost 0 bases and J 0 bases, leaving 10 bases between the germline ends. CDR3 amino acids: CASSLVSGLAKNIQYF. In DNA, the CDR3 is TGCGCCAGCAGCTTGGTAAGCGGCTTAGCCAAAAACATTCAGTACTTC.

The chain uses TRBV20-1 and TRBJ2-3; D remains ambiguous. The CDR3 contains 11 residues. CDR1 and CDR2 (germline): DFQATT, SNEGSKA (reference sequence). V dropped 1 base and J dropped 4 bases, with 3 bases sitting between them. The CDR3 DNA is TGCAGTGCTAGAGTCTCAGATACGCAGTATTTT. Translated: CSARVSDTQYF.

V is TRBV18 and J is TRBJ2-1, with 8 bases that match TRBD2. The CDR3 has 14 amino acids. From germline, CDR1 is KGHSH and CDR2 LQKENI. Trimming at V came to 3 bases and at J to 5 bases, leaving 3 bases not matched to a gene. The CDR3 DNA is TGTGCCAGCTCACCGAGTAGCGGGAACAATGAGCAGTTCTTC. It encodes CASSPSSGNNEQFF. The full variable domain, completed using reference TRBV18 and TRBJ2-1, is NAGVMQNPRHLVRRRGQEARLRCSPMKGHSHVYWYRQLPEEGLKFMVYLQKENIIDESGMPKERFSAEFPKEGPSILRIQQVVRGDSAAYFCASSPSSGNNEQFFGPGTRLTVL.

The chain couples TRBV25-1 to TRBJ1-1; possible D gene TRBD1, 6 bases. Looked up from germline, CDR1 is MGHDK and CDR2 is SYGVNS. Deletions cut 2 bases from V and 6 bases from J, with 13 bases between. CDR3 length: 14 residues. CDR3 nucleotide sequence: TGTGCCAGCAGTGAAGGTCAGGGGATCGCTGAAGCTTTCTTT. Protein: CASSEGQGIAEAFF. Based on the CDR3 plus reference TRBV25-1 and TRBJ1-1, the full variable domain is EADIYQTPRYLVIGTGKKITLECSQTMGHDKMYWYQQDPGMELHLIHYSYGVNSTEKGDLSSESTVSRIRTEHFPLTLESARPSHTSQYLCASSEGQGIAEAFFGQGTRLTVV.

The V and J genes are TRBV10-3 and TRBJ2-7, with 8 bases identical to TRBD1. Germline V gives CDR1 ENHRY, CDR2 SYGVKD. V gave up 0 bases and J gave up 5 bases; unmatched junction bases: 12. This CDR3 spans 17 amino acids. CDR3 DNA sequence: TGTGCCATCAGTGAGTCTACCCTGGGCAGGGGGCAAAACGAGCAGTACTTC. This codes for CAISESTLGRGQNEQYF.